This TCR beta chain derives from a study of T cells in localized non-small cell lung cancer. Study-wide results and limits: Only one tumor region was sequenced, so heterogeneity remains possible. Highest T cell clonality was seen in uninvolved adjacent lung, surpassing that measured in tumor. Researchers found a median approximately 57 of the top 100 tumor clones in adjacent lung.

As for this clone: As yet, its antigen is unknown.

The junction had 6 bases not matched to a gene; V was cut back by 5 bases and J by 6 bases. Germline-derived CDR1 and CDR2 are MNHEY and SVGAGI. The CDR3 sequence is 13 residues long. Method: immunoSEQ multiplex PCR; TCRdb's copy keeps in-frame clones and lacks some. The table includes around 33,000 clones, about nine tenths detected once. This TCR was recovered from a female donor at least 60 years old with stage I lung adenocarcinoma. The rearrangement uses TRBV6-5 and TRBJ1-1, with 7 bases aligning to TRBD1. Here the sequenced sample was peripheral blood, taken before any cancer treatment. The CDR3 DNA reads TGTGCCAGCAGTGGCCTGACAGGGTCTGAAGCTTTCTTT. Its protein is CASSGLTGSEAFF.